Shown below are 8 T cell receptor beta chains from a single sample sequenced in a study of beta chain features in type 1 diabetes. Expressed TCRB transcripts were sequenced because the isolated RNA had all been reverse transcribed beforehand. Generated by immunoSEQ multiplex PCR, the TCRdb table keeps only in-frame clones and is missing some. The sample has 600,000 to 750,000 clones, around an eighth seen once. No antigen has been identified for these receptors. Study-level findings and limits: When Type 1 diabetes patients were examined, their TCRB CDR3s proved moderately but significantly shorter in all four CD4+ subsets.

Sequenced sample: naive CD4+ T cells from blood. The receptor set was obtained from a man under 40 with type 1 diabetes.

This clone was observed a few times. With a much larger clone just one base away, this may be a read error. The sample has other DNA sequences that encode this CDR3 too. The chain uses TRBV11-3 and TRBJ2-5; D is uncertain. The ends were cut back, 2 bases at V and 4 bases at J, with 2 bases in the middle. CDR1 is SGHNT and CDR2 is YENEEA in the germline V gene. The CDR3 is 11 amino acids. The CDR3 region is CASSLRETQYF. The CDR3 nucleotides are TGTGCCAGCAGCTTAAGAGAGACCCAGTACTTC.

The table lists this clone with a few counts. The CDR3 DNA reads as TGTGCCAGCAGCTTGGGGGATGGCTACACCTTC. Protein product: CASSLGDGYTF. This chain uses TRBV7-9 with TRBJ1-2, with a weak D call TRBD1 (5 bases). The length of the CDR3 is 11 residues. With 3 bases removed from V and 6 bases from J, the gap between germline ends came to 5 bases. Germline lookup yields CDR1 SEHNR and CDR2 FQNEAQ (reference sequence).

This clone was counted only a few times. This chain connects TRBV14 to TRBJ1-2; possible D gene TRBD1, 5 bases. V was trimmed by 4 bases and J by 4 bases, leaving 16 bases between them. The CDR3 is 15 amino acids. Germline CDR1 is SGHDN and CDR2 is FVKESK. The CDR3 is CASSPRESGGYGYTF. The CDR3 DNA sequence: TGTGCCAGCAGCCCCCGAGAATCTGGGGGCTATGGCTACACCTTC.

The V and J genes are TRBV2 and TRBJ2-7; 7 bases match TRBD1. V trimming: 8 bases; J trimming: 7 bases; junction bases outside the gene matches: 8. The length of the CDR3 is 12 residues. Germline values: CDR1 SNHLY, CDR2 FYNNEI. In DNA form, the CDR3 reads TGTGCCAGCGGTACTGACAGGGAAGAGCAGTACTTC. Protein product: CASGTDREEQYF.

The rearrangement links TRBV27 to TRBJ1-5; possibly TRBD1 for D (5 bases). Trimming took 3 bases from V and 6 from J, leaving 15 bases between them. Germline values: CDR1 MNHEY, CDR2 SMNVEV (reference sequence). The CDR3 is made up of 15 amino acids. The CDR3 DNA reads TGTGCCAGCAGTTTTGATGCAGGGAAGGGTCAGCCCCAGCATTTT. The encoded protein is CASSFDAGKGQPQHF.

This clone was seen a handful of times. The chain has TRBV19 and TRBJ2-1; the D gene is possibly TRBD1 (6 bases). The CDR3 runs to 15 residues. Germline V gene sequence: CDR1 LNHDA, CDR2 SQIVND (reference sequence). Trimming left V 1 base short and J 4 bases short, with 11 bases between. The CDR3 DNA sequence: TGTGCCAGTAGTATAGGGGGGACACTTTACAATGAGCAGTTCTTC. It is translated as CASSIGGTLYNEQFF.

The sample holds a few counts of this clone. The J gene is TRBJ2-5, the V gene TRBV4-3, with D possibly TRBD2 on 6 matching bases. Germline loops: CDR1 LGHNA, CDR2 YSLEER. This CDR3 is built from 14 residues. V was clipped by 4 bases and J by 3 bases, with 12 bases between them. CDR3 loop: CASSLTWGEETQYF. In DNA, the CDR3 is TGCGCCAGCAGCCTCACTTGGGGGGAAGAGACCCAGTACTTC.

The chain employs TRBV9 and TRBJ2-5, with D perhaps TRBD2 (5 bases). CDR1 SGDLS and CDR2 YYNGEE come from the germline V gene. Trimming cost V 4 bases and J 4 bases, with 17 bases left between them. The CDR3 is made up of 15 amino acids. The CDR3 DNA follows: TGTGCCAGCAGCTCCGCCCCTACAAGCGGAGAGACCCAGTACTTC. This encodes CASSSAPTSGETQYF.